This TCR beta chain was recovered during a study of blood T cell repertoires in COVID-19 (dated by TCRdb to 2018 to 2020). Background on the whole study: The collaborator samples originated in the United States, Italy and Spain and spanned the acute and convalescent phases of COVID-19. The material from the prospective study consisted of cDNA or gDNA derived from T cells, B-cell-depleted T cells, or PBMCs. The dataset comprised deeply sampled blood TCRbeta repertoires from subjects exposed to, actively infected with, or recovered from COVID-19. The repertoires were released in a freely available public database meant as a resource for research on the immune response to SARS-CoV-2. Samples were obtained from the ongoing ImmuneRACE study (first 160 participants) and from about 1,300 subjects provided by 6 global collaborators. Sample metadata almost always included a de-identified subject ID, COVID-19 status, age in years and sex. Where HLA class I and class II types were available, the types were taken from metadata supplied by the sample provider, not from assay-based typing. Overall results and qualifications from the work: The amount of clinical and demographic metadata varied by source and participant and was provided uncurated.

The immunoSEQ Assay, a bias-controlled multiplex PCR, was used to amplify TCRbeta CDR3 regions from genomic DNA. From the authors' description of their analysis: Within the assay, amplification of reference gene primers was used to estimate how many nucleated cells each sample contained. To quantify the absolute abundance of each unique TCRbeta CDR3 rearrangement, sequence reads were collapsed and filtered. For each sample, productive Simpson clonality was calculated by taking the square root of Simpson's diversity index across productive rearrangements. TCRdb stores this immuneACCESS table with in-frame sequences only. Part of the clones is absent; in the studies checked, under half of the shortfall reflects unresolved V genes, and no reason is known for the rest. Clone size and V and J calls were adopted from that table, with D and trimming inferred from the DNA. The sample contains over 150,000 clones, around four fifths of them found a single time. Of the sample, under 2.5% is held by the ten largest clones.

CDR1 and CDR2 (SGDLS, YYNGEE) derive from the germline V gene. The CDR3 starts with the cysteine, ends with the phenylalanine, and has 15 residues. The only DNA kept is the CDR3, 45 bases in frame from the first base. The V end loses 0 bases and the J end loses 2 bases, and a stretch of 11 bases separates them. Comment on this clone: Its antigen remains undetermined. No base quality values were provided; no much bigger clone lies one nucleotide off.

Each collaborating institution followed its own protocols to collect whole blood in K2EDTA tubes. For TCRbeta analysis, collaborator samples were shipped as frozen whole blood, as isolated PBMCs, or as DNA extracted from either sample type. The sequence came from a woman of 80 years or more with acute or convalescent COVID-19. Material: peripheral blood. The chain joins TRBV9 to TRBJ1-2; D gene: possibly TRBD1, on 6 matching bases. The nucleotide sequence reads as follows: TGTGCCAGCAGCGTAGTAACAGGGCTCAACTATGGCTACACCTTC. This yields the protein CASSVVTGLNYGYTF.